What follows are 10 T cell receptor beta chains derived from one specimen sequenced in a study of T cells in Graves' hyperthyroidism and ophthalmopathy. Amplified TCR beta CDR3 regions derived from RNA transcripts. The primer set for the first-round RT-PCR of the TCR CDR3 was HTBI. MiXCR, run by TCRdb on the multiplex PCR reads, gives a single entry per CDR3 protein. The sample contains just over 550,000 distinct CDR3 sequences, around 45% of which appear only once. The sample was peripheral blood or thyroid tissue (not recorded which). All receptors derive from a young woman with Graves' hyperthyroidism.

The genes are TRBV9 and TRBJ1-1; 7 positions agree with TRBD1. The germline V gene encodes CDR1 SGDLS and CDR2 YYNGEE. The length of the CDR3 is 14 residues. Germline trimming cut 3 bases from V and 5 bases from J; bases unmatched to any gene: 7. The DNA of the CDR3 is TGTGCCAGCAGCGCAGGACAGGCCAGTACTGAAGCTTTCTTT. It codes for CASSAGQASTEAFF.

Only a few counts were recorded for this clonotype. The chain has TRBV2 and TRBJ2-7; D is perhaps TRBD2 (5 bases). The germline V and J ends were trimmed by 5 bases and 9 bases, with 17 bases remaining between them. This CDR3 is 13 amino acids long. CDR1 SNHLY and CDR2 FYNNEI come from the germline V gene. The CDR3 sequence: CASSLPDYTRQYF. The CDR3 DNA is TGTGCCAGCAGTTTACCCGACTACACCCGGCAGTACTTC. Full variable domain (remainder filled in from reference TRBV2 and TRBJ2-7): EPEVTQTPSHQVTQMGQEVILRCVPISNHLYFYWYRQILGQKVEFLVSFYNNEISEKSEIFDDQFSVERPDGSNFTLKIRSTKLEDSAMYFCASSLPDYTRQYFGPGTRLTVT.

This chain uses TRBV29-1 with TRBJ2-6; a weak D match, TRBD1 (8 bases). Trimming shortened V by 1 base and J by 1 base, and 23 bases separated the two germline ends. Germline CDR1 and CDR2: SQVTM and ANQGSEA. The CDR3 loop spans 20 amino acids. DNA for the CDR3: TGCAGCGTTGAAGTTCGGGGGGCGGGGCAGGGGGCTTCTGGGGCCAACGTCCTGACTTTC. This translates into CSVEVRGAGQGASGANVLTF.

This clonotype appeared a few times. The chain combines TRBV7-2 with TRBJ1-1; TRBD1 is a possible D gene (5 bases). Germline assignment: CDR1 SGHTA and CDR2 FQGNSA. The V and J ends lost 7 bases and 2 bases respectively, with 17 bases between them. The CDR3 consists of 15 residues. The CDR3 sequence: CASTSLRGVNTEAFF. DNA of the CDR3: TGTGCCAGCACCTCCCTGAGGGGCGTTAACACTGAAGCTTTCTTT.

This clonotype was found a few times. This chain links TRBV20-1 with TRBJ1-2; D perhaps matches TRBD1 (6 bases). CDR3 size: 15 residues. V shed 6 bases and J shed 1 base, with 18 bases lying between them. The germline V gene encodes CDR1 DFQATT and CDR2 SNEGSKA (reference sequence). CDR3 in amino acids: CSALMGGRNNYGYTF. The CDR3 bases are TGCAGTGCCCTGATGGGGGGCCGAAATAACTATGGCTACACCTTC.

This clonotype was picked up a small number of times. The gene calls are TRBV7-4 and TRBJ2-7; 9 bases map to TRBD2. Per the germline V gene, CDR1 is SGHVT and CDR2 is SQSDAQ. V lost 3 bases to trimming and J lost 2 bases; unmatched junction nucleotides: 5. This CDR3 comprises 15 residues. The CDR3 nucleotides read TGTGCCAGCAGCTTCGATGCGGGGGGGACCTACGAGCAGTACTTC. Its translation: CASSFDAGGTYEQYF.

Written as DNA, the CDR3 is TGCGCCAGCAGAGAACTAGCGGGAGCGAGGGAGCAGTACTTC. As protein: CASRELAGAREQYF. The chain recombines TRBV10-2 with TRBJ2-7, with TRBD2 identical over 11 bases. Germline V gene sequence: CDR1 WSHSY, CDR2 SAAADI. This CDR3 region has 14 residues. V trimming: 6 bases; J trimming: 7 bases; junction bases outside the gene matches: 8.

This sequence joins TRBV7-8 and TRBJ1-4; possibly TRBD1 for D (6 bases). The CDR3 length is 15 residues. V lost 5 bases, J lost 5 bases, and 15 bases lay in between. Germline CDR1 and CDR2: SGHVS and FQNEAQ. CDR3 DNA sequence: TGTGCCAGCAGCGTTCGGGGGGCACTCAATGAAAAACTGTTTTTT. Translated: CASSVRGALNEKLFF.

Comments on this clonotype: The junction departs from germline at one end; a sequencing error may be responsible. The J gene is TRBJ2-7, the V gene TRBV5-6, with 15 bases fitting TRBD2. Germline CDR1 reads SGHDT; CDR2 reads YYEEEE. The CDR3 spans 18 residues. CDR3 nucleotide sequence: TGCGCCAGCACCCTGGACAGGACTAGCGGGAGGGCCTACGACGAGCAGTACTTC. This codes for CASTLDRTSGRAYDEQYF.

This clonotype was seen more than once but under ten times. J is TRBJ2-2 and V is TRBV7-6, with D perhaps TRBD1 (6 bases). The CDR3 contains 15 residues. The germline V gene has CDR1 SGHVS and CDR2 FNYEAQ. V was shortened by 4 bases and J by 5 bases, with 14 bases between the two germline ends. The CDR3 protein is CASSSADSPTGELFF. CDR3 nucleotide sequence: TGTGCCAGCAGCTCCGCGGACAGCCCGACCGGGGAGCTGTTTTTT.